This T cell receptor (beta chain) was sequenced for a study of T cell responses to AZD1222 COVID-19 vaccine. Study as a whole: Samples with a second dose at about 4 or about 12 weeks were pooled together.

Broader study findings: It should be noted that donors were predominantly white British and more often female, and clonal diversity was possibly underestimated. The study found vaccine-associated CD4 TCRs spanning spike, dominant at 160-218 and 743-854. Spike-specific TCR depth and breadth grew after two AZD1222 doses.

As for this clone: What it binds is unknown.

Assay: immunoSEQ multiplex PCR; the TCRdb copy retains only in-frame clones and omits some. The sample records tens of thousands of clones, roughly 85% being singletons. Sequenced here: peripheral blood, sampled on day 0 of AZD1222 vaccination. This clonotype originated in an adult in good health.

The CDR3 bases are TGTGCCAGCAGCTTGTTCCTAGCGGTGGGGGAGACCCAGTACTTC. Its protein product is CASSLFLAVGETQYF. This rearrangement joins TRBV5-6 to TRBJ2-5, with 7 bases that match TRBD2. The CDR3 sequence is 15 residues long. Germline V CDR1 and CDR2: SGHDT, YYEEEE. Trimming removed 1 base from V and 5 bases from J; junction bases left unmatched: 8.